This TCR beta chain derives from a study of spatial heterogeneity in lung cancer. This clonotype is labeled medium-sized. Its antigen is as yet unknown. The study, taken as a whole, reports: Higher tumor mutation counts went along with higher counts of expanded intratumoral alpha and beta TCRs.

The time point: sample taken at primary tumor resection. Unsorted whole RNA of tumor, nontumor lung or frozen PBMC was sequenced. TCRdb re-derived calls from the 5' RACE reads in MiXCR, one entry per CDR3 protein. The sample has a few thousand distinct CDR3 sequences, approximately 10% seen once. CDR1 LNHDA and CDR2 SQIVND come from the germline V gene (reference sequence). CDR3 length: 14 amino acids. V was clipped by 5 bases and J by 5 bases; unmatched bases: 6. This sample comprised lung tumor tissue, obtained at surgery. V and J are TRBV19 and TRBJ1-2; 9 bases are a match to TRBD1. This clonotype was sampled from a male donor with early-stage non-small cell lung cancer. CDR3: CASSATTGGYGYTF. CDR3 bases: TGTGCCAGTAGTGCAACGACAGGGGGATATGGCTACACCTTC. Full variable domain (outside the CDR3, taken from reference TRBV19 and TRBJ1-2): DGGITQSPKYLFRKEGQNVTLSCEQNLNHDAMYWYRQDPGQGLRLIYYSQIVNDFQKGDIAEGYSVSREKKESFPLTVTSAQKNPTAFYLCASSATTGGYGYTFGSGTRLTVV.